Each of the 32 T cell receptor beta chains below was sequenced from the same sample in a study of early T cells in non-severe SARS-CoV-2 infection. TCRdb recomputed calls from the 5' RACE reads with MiXCR, one row per CDR3 protein. The data hold approximately 90,000 distinct CDR3 sequences, with 16% observed a single time. Sequences were derived from whole blood, sampled at baseline. These receptors came from an adult who was a healthcare worker with PCR-confirmed SARS-CoV-2 infection or an uninfected control (not recorded which).

This sequence joins TRBV12-3 or TRBV12-4 and TRBJ2-1; either TRBD1 or TRBD2 may fit D (6 bases each). The CDR3 runs to 12 residues. V was pared by 6 bases and J by 10 bases, with 13 bases between. This CDR3 is CASSWGAWEQFF. CDR3 coding DNA: TGTGCCAGCAGCTGGGGGGCCTGGGAGCAGTTCTTC.

V gene TRBV24-1 combines with J gene TRBJ2-1; D is perhaps TRBD1 (6 bases). CDR1 and CDR2 (germline): KGHDR, SFDVKD. Trimming cost V 5 bases and J 0 bases, with 13 bases left between them. The CDR3 has 16 amino acids. CDR3 region: CATSAITGSSYNEQFF. The CDR3 DNA sequence: TGTGCCACCAGTGCGATTACAGGGAGCTCCTACAATGAGCAGTTCTTC.

In its sample, this clonotype was seen a few times. The chain joins TRBV7-9 to TRBJ1-2; no clear D. V shed 5 bases and J shed 4 bases, with 11 bases lying between them. CDR3 length equals 13 residues. The germline V gene has CDR1 SEHNR and CDR2 FQNEAQ (reference sequence). The DNA for the CDR3 is TGTGCCAGCAGCCCGCAGGCGTTCTATGGCTACACCTTC. Translated, it gives CASSPQAFYGYTF.

This clonotype was seen many times. The gene calls are TRBV7-6 and TRBJ2-1; weak D call: TRBD2 (5 bases). CDR3 length: 12 residues. The V gene's germline CDR1 is SGHVS and CDR2 FNYEAQ. The V end was cut by 11 bases, the J end by 4 bases, with 12 bases between. The CDR3 nucleotides are TGTGCCGTCGGGGAGACATACAATGAGCAGTTCTTC. Amino acid sequence: CAVGETYNEQFF.

In DNA form, the CDR3 reads TGTGCCAGCAGCCCGACCCGAACGGCTGCCTTAAACACCGGGGAGCTGTTTTTT. Protein: CASSPTRTAALNTGELFF. This sequence joins TRBV6-1 and TRBJ2-2; D is undetermined. This CDR3 spans 18 amino acids. Germline V CDR1 and CDR2: MNHNS, SASEGT. V gave up 6 bases and J gave up 2 bases, with 22 bases separating them.

The rearrangement uses TRBV7-9 and TRBJ2-4; D uncertain. V was shortened by 0 bases and J by 7 bases, with 7 bases between the two germline ends. The V gene's germline CDR1 is SEHNR and CDR2 FQNEAQ (reference sequence). This CDR3 region has 13 residues. The CDR3 bases are TGTGCCAGCAGCTTAGCTGGGCCGAACATTCAGTACTTC. This codes for CASSLAGPNIQYF. The entire variable domain, with the rest obtained from reference TRBV7-9 and TRBJ2-4, is as follows: DTGVSQNPRHKITKRGQNVTFRCDPISEHNRLYWYRQTLGQGPEFLTYFQNEAQLEKSRLLSDRFSAERPKGSFSTLEIQRTEQGDSAMYLCASSLAGPNIQYFGAGTRLSVL.

This clonotype was seen many times. The V and J genes are TRBV12-3 or TRBV12-4 and TRBJ2-5; D possibly corresponds to TRBD1 (7 bases). The CDR3 is 13 amino acids. The V gene lost 8 bases and the J gene lost 4 bases, with 14 bases spanning the gap. The CDR3 nucleotides read TGTGCCAGCGGGGAGCAGGGGGGAGAGACCCAGTACTTC. It is translated as CASGEQGGETQYF.

V usage is TRBV20-1 and J usage is TRBJ2-6; possibly TRBD1 for D (5 bases). V was cut by 1 base and J by 0 bases, with 16 bases left in between. From germline, CDR1 is DFQATT and CDR2 SNEGSKA (reference sequence). CDR3 length: 18 residues. CDR3 loop: CSARVWGPYDSGANVLTF. The CDR3 DNA is TGCAGTGCTAGAGTTTGGGGCCCTTATGACTCTGGGGCCAACGTCCTGACTTTC.

This clonotype occurred a few times. As DNA, the CDR3 is TGTGCCAGCAGCCCACTAGCGGGAGACGGGGAGACCCAGTACTTC. It yields the protein CASSPLAGDGETQYF. The chain is built from TRBV11-2 and TRBJ2-5; 11 nucleotides line up with TRBD2. Germline V gives CDR1 SGHAT, CDR2 FQNNGV. There are 15 residues in the CDR3. With V trimmed by 5 bases and J by 5 bases, 7 bases remained unmatched.

The chain employs TRBV28 and TRBJ2-2; no clear D. This CDR3 spans 13 amino acids. The ends were cut back, 8 bases at V and 5 bases at J, with 12 bases in the middle. Germline CDR1 and CDR2: MDHEN and SYDVKM. CDR3 protein: CASSNPPTGELFF. The CDR3 region has the DNA TGTGCCAGCTCGAACCCTCCGACCGGGGAGCTGTTTTTT.

This clonotype was detected only a few times. CDR3 in amino acids: CASSLGTNGYTF. CDR3 nucleotide sequence: TGTGCCAGCAGCTTGGGGACGAACGGCTACACCTTC. The chain uses TRBV9 and TRBJ1-2, with D tentatively TRBD1 (5 bases). Between the trimmed V and J ends, which lost 4 bases and 8 bases, there was a span of 12 bases. The CDR3 loop spans 12 amino acids. Germline values: CDR1 SGDLS, CDR2 YYNGEE.

In DNA, the CDR3 is TGTGCCAGCAGCTTAGAGCAGGGATCCGAGCAGTACTTC. It yields the protein CASSLEQGSEQYF. This chain joins TRBV7-7 and TRBJ2-7, with a tentative D call TRBD1 (5 bases). V lost 1 base to trimming and J lost 6 bases, with 10 bases between them. The CDR3 covers 13 residues. Germline CDR1 SSHAT, CDR2 FNYEAQ (reference sequence).

The V and J genes are TRBV4-1 and TRBJ1-1; tentatively, D is TRBD1 (5 bases). Germline V lookup: CDR1 MGHRA, CDR2 YSYEKL. The V end was cut by 4 bases, the J end by 0 bases, with 15 bases between. CDR3 length: 16 amino acids. The CDR3 DNA follows: TGCGCCAGCAGCCGACTAAAACTACAGGTGAACACTGAAGCTTTCTTT. It codes for CASSRLKLQVNTEAFF.

The gene calls are TRBV28 and TRBJ1-5; weak D call: TRBD1 (6 bases). Trimming cost V 6 bases and J 7 bases, with 19 bases left between them. This CDR3 region has 15 residues. Germline V gives CDR1 MDHEN, CDR2 SYDVKM. In DNA form, the CDR3 reads TGTGCCAGCAGCTCCCCCCCTGGGGGCGGACAGCCCCAGCATTTT. Protein: CASSSPPGGGQPQHF.

The chain employs TRBV20-1 and TRBJ2-1, with 9 bases that match TRBD2. Per germline, CDR1 DFQATT and CDR2 SNEGSKA (reference sequence). J was trimmed by 8 bases and V by 4 bases; bases with no gene match: 6. The CDR3 spans 13 residues. CDR3 sequence: CSATAGGSDEQFF. In DNA form, the CDR3 reads TGCAGTGCTACCGCGGGGGGGAGTGATGAGCAGTTCTTC.

This clonotype came up many times. The chain combines TRBV6-4 with TRBJ2-1; D call uncertain. V was pared by 0 bases and J by 7 bases, with 7 bases between. Germline CDR1 reads MRHNA; CDR2 reads SNTAGT. The CDR3 has 13 amino acids. CDR3 DNA: TGTGCCAGCAGTGACTCGACGGTAAATGAGCAGTTCTTC. This sequence encodes CASSDSTVNEQFF.

The chain couples TRBV28 to TRBJ2-7; 7 bases line up with TRBD1. With 2 bases clipped from V and 6 bases from J, the junction kept 10 bases outside the gene matches. The CDR3 contains 15 residues. Looked up from germline, CDR1 is MDHEN and CDR2 is SYDVKM. CDR3 coding DNA: TGTGCCAGCAGTTTAGTCCCGACAGGGCCTGGCGAGCAGTACTTC. Its translation is CASSLVPTGPGEQYF.

This clonotype was detected only a few times. This rearrangement joins TRBV28 to TRBJ1-6, with D tentatively TRBD1 (5 bases). V was trimmed by 5 bases and J by 10 bases, leaving 15 bases between them. Germline CDR1 is MDHEN and CDR2 is SYDVKM. This CDR3 is 14 amino acids long. The CDR3 DNA reads as TGTGCCAGCAGTCAGCAAGGGACGAGGTCACCCCTCCACTTT. This translates into CASSQQGTRSPLHF.

This clonotype was found many times. As DNA, the CDR3 is TGTGCCAGCAGCCCGACAGGGCTCACCGGGGAGCTGTTTTTT. As protein: CASSPTGLTGELFF. The chain recombines TRBV28 with TRBJ2-2; 7 nucleotides align to TRBD1. Per the germline V gene, CDR1 is MDHEN and CDR2 is SYDVKM. CDR3 length equals 14 residues. V shed 6 bases and J 4 bases; nucleotides not matched to a gene: 5.

The table lists this clonotype with many counts. DNA of the CDR3: TGTGCCAGCAACGGGCGGCAGGGAGGGGACACCGGGGAGCTGTTTTTT. This codes for CASNGRQGGDTGELFF. V is TRBV2 and J is TRBJ2-2, with 7 bases fitting TRBD2. The V and J ends lost 7 bases and 3 bases, in that order; junction bases with no gene match: 11. This CDR3 region has 16 residues. The germline V gene encodes CDR1 SNHLY and CDR2 FYNNEI.

Ten or more counts support this clonotype. The chain links TRBV20-1 to TRBJ2-7, with TRBD2 identical over 12 bases. CDR1 and CDR2 (germline): DFQATT, SNEGSKA (reference sequence). With 2 bases clipped from V and 7 bases from J, the junction kept 6 bases outside the gene matches. This CDR3 spans 14 amino acids. CDR3 bases: TGCAGTGCTAGACTAGCGGGAGGGCCGGGGGAGCAGTACTTC. Protein product: CSARLAGGPGEQYF.

This clonotype has a handful of counts. The V gene is TRBV2, the J gene TRBJ2-7; maybe TRBD1 (6 bases). This CDR3 region has 14 residues. V lost 6 bases and J lost 0, with 12 bases in between. Germline V CDR1 and CDR2: SNHLY, FYNNEI. CDR3 sequence: CASRGDTRSYEQYF. The CDR3 bases are TGTGCCAGCAGGGGGGACACACGCTCCTACGAGCAGTACTTC.

The V gene is TRBV4-1, the J gene TRBJ2-5, with TRBD1 identical over 7 bases. The ends lost 1 base at V and 2 bases at J; junction bases unmatched: 10. The CDR3 contains 17 residues. Germline CDR1 MGHRA, CDR2 YSYEKL. The CDR3 region is CASSQGLDRVLQETQYF. CDR3 DNA sequence: TGCGCCAGCAGCCAAGGGCTCGACAGGGTCCTACAAGAGACCCAGTACTTC.

CDR3 DNA: TGTGCCAGTAGTCCAGGGGGCGTACTCTATGGCTACACCTTC. This gives the protein CASSPGGVLYGYTF. The chain recombines TRBV19 with TRBJ1-2; 8 positions agree with TRBD1. Germline lookup yields CDR1 LNHDA and CDR2 SQIVND (reference sequence). There are 14 residues in the CDR3. V dropped 5 bases and J dropped 4; count of bases not matched to a gene: 6.

This chain links TRBV19 with TRBJ1-4; no clear D gene. V lost 7 bases and J lost 7, with 7 bases in between. This CDR3 has 11 residues. Germline V gives CDR1 LNHDA, CDR2 SQIVND (reference sequence). The CDR3 is CASIRFEKLFF. CDR3 in DNA: TGTGCCAGTATTCGTTTTGAAAAACTGTTTTTT.

A word on this clonotype: A read error may account for a junction end that differs from germline. This sequence joins TRBV12-3 or TRBV12-4 and TRBJ1-3; D unresolved. The CDR3 consists of 12 residues. CDR3 DNA sequence: TGCGCCAGCAGTTTCCCAGGAGACACCATATATTTT. Encoded protein: CASSFPGDTIYF.

This clonotype was counted between two and nine times. V and J are TRBV18 and TRBJ1-6, with a possible D match to TRBD1 (5 bases). V dropped 3 bases and J dropped 2 bases, with 8 bases sitting between them. The CDR3 has 15 amino acids. Germline V gene data show CDR1 as KGHSH and CDR2 as LQKENI. CDR3 region: CASSPGVPYNSPLHF. As DNA, the CDR3 is TGTGCCAGCTCACCGGGGGTACCCTATAATTCACCCCTCCACTTT.

This clonotype was seen only a few times. This chain connects TRBV27 to TRBJ2-1; the D call may be TRBD1 or TRBD2 (5 bases each). This CDR3 is 14 amino acids long. CDR1 is MNHEY and CDR2 is SMNVEV in the germline V gene (reference sequence). V lost 10 bases and J lost 2, with 15 bases in between. The CDR3 DNA reads as TGTGCCACAGGAGTTTGGGGACCCTACAATGAGCAGTTCTTC. Its translation: CATGVWGPYNEQFF.

This clonotype has a handful of counts. The chain joins TRBV6-2 or TRBV6-3 to TRBJ2-3, with TRBD2 matching 10 bases. Germline assignment: CDR1 MNHEY and CDR2 SVGEGT. The CDR3 is made up of 18 amino acids. V was pared by 0 bases and J by 2 bases, with 8 bases of the junction left unmatched. The DNA of the CDR3 is TGTGCCAGCAGTTACTCGAGGACGAGCGGGAGGGACACAGATACGCAGTATTTT. Protein sequence: CASSYSRTSGRDTDTQYF.

V and J are TRBV20-1 and TRBJ2-1; D gene ambiguous. The germline V gene has CDR1 DFQATT and CDR2 SNEGSKA (reference sequence). V was cut by 3 bases and J by 7 bases, with 16 bases left in between. The CDR3 is 14 residues long. The CDR3 reads CSASSQLGSNEQFF. The CDR3 bases are TGCAGTGCTAGTTCCCAGTTGGGGTCAAATGAGCAGTTCTTC.

This clonotype has just a few counts. V usage is TRBV10-2 and J usage is TRBJ2-5; D is ambiguous. Germline assignment: CDR1 WSHSY and CDR2 SAAADI. CDR3 length equals 13 residues. V lost 2 bases and J lost 7, with 11 bases in between. The CDR3 bases are TGCGCCAGCAGTGAGAGGGCCCTACGGACCCAGTACTTC. It translates to CASSERALRTQYF.

This clonotype showed up just a few times. This chain joins TRBV6-5 and TRBJ2-1; D unresolved. The CDR3 extends over 14 amino acids. CDR1 is MNHEY and CDR2 is SVGAGI in the germline V gene. Trimming cost V 0 bases and J 7 bases, with 10 bases left between them. The DNA of the CDR3 is TGTGCCAGCAGTTACTCGACTCTTTTGAATGAGCAGTTCTTC. Protein sequence: CASSYSTLLNEQFF.